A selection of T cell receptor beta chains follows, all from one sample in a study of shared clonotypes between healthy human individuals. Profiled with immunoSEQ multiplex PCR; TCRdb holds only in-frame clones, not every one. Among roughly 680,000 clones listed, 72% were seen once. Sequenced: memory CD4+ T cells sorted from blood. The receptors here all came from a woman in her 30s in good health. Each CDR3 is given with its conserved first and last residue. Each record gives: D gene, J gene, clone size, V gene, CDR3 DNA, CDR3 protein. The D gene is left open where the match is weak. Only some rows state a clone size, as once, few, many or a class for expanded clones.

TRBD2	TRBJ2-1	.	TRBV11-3	TGTGCCAGCAGCTTTAGCGGGAGCTACAATGAGCAGTTCTTC	CASSFSGSYNEQFF
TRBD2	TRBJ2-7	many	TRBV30	TGTGCCTGCACCCCTAAACGCGGGGGGAACTACGAGCAGTACTTC	CACTPKRGGNYEQYF
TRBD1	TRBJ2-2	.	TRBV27	TGTGCCAGCAGTTGGGCCGGGACAGGGGGCTGGGGGGAGCTGTTTTTT	CASSWAGTGGWGELFF
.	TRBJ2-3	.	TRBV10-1	TGCGCCAGTAGTACGGGAGTTCGCACAGATACGCAGTATTTT	CASSTGVRTDTQYF
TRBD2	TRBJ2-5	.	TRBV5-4	TGTGCCAGCGGCGGACTAGCGGGAGGGCCGCTACAAGAGACCCAGTACTTC	CASGGLAGGPLQETQYF
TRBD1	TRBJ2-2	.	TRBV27	TGTGCCAGCAGTTTAACAGGAACCACTAGGGGGCGTGCCGGGGAGCTGTTTTTT	CASSLTGTTRGRAGELFF
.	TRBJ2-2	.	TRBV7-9	TGTGCCAGCAGCTCCTACACCGGGACGATTTTCGGGGAGCTGTTTTTT	CASSSYTGTIFGELFF
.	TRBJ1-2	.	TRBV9	TGTGCCAGCAGCCTAAGGAGGACAGACTTC	CASSLRRTDF
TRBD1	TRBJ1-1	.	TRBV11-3	TGTGCCAGCAGTACACAGGGGCCCCTTGAAGCTTTCTTT	CASSTQGPLEAFF
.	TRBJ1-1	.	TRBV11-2	TGTGCCAGCAGGGAAATGAACTATCGGCGAACTGAAGCTTTCTTT	CASREMNYRRTEAFF
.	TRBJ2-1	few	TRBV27	TGTGCCAGCAAAACCTTCCAGCACCTCCTCAGGGATGAGCAGTTCTTC	CASKTFQHLLRDEQFF
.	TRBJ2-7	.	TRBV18	TGTGCCAGCTCACCGGGTTTTTCATCCTACGAGCAGTACTTC	CASSPGFSSYEQYF
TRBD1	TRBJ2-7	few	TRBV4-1	TGCGCCAGCAGCAACCCAACAGGGGGTTCCTACGAGCAGTACTTC	CASSNPTGGSYEQYF
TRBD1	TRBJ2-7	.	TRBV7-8	TGTGCCAGCAGCCTGACAGGGCGCGAGCAGTACTTC	CASSLTGREQYF
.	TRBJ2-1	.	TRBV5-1	TGCGCCAGCAGCTTGCAAGGTCAGGGTTACAATGAGCAGTTCTTC	CASSLQGQGYNEQFF
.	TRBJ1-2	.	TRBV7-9	TGTGCCAGCAGCTTAACTGACTATGGCTACACCTTC	CASSLTDYGYTF
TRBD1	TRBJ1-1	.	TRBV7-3	TGTGCCAGCAGCGTTGACAGGGAAGCCACTGAAGCTTTCTTT	CASSVDREATEAFF
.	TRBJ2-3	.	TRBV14	TGTGCCAGCAGCCCCCAGCCCACAGATACGCAGTATTTT	CASSPQPTDTQYF
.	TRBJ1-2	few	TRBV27	TGTGCCAGCAGTTTCGCAGGGGTTAACTATGGCTACACCTTC	CASSFAGVNYGYTF
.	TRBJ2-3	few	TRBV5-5	TGTGCCAGCAGCTCCCGACTCATCACAGATACGCAGTATTTT	CASSSRLITDTQYF
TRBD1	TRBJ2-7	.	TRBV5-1	TGCGCCAGCAGTACCGGGACAGGGGGCCTCGAGCAGTACTTC	CASSTGTGGLEQYF
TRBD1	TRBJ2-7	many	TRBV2	TGTGCCAGCACGGGACAGAGCTACGAGCAGTACTTC	CASTGQSYEQYF
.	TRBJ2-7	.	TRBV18	TGTGCCAGCTCACCACCCGGACGAGACTACAGCTCCTACGAGCAGTACTTC	CASSPPGRDYSSYEQYF
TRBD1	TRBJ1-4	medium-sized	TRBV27	TGTGCCAGCAGCCGCGGACAGGGGAACGAAAAACTGTTTTTT	CASSRGQGNEKLFF
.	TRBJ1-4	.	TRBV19	TGTGCCAGTACTACCCCCGATCAGGGGAAACTGTTTTTT	CASTTPDQGKLFF
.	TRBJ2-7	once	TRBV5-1	TGCGCCAGCAGCTCGGACGGTTGGTTCTACGAGCAGTACTTC	CASSSDGWFYEQYF
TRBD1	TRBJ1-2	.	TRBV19	TGTGCCAGTAGTACGCCGGACAGGCACTATGGCTACACCTTC	CASSTPDRHYGYTF
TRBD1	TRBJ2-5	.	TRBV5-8	TGTGCCAGCAGCTTTTGGGGACAGGGCGGAGAGACCCAGTACTTC	CASSFWGQGGETQYF
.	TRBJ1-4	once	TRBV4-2	TGTGCCACCACCCGGGGCAGGGCTGAAGAAAAACTGTTTTTT	CATTRGRAEEKLFF
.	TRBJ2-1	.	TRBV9	TGTGCCAGCAGCGTAGACTCAAACAATGAGCAGTTCTTC	CASSVDSNNEQFF
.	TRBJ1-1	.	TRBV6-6	TGTGCCAGCAGTTACAACAGCCTGAACACTGAAGCTTTCTTT	CASSYNSLNTEAFF
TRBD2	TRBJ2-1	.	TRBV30	TGTGCCCGGACTAGCGGGAGGCCTAGCTCCTACAATGAGCAGTTCTTC	CARTSGRPSSYNEQFF
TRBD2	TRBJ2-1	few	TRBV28	TGTGCCAGCAGTCGACCTGCGGGAGCAGACAATGAGCAGTTCTTC	CASSRPAGADNEQFF
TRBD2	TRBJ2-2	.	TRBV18	TGTGCCAGCTCACCGCACGCTAGCGGAGGTATAAACGGGGAGCTGTTTTTT	CASSPHASGGINGELFF
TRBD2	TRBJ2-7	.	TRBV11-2	TGTGCCAGCAGCTCGCCGGGACTAGCGGTCTACGAGCAGTACTTC	CASSSPGLAVYEQYF
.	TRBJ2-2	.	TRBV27	TGTGCCAGCAGACGGATCACGAACACCGGGGAGCTGTTTTTT	CASRRITNTGELFF
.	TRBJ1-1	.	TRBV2	TGTGCCAGCAGGGCAGACTCGAACACTGAAGCTTTCTTT	CASRADSNTEAFF
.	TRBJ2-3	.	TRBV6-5	TGTGCCAGCAGTTCGCGGGCGACAGATACGCAGTATTTT	CASSSRATDTQYF
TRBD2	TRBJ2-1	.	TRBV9	TGTGCCAGCAGCCCACCCTCGGGACTAGCGGACAATGAGCAGTTCTTC	CASSPPSGLADNEQFF
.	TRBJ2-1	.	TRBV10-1	TGCGCCAGCAGTGGACTAGGCGCGGACAATGAGCAGTTCTTC	CASSGLGADNEQFF
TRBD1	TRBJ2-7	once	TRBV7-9	TGTGCCAGCGTCGGACAGGGACGGAACGAGCAGTACTTC	CASVGQGRNEQYF
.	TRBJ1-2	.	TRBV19	TGTGCCAGTAGTATCCTTGGACCGACAGTTGGCTACACCTTC	CASSILGPTVGYTF
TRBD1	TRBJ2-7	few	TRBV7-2	TGTGCCAGCAGCCGACAGGGGTACGAGCAGTACTTC	CASSRQGYEQYF
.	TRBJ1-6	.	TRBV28	TGCGCGACACTCGGGGGAAGGTCACCCCTCCACTTT	CATLGGRSPLHF
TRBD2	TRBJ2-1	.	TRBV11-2	TGTGCCAGCAGCGTCGGGACTAGCGGGAAAATAAATGAGCAGTTCTTC	CASSVGTSGKINEQFF
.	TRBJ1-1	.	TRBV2	TGTGCCAGCAATCTGCAGACTGAAGCTTTCTTT	CASNLQTEAFF